This T cell receptor beta chain was documented in a study of neoadjuvant nivolumab and ipilimumab in lung cancer. To note about this clone: Its antigen is still unknown.

Regarding the study as a whole: TCR richness and clonality were higher in tumors than adjacent uninvolved lung. Only two of four nivolumab-treated tumors gained richness and clonality by surgery.

Trimming shortened V by 5 bases and J by 2 bases, and 9 bases separated the two germline ends. The CDR3 runs to 13 residues. Germline CDR1 reads SGHAT; CDR2 reads FQNNGV. Sequencing was performed with immunoSEQ multiplex PCR; in TCRdb, only in-frame clones are kept and a portion is missing. The table lists tens of thousands of clones, roughly 91% of them singletons. This specimen was blood, taken before neoadjuvant nivolumab, alone or with ipilimumab. The chain employs TRBV11-2 and TRBJ2-5, with no clear D. This clonotype was sampled from an adult with non-small cell lung cancer. Some clones in this sample may be carry-over from other donors' samples. The CDR3 loop is CASSQTHQETQYF. The CDR3 DNA sequence: TGTGCCAGCAGCCAAACCCATCAAGAGACCCAGTACTTC.